Below, 8 T cell receptor beta chains from the same sample are listed, as sequenced in a study of T cell clones after liver transplantation. The method was immunoSEQ multiplex PCR; TCRdb's version includes in-frame clones alone and lacks a portion of them. The table has around 30,000 clones, more than 90% seen once. Here the sequenced sample was CD8+ T cells from blood, taken 12 months after liver transplant. The origin of the receptors is a human patient who received a liver transplant. Some T cells may be graft donor cells.

CDR3 sequence reads: CASSLSKTAGRTEAFF. CDR3 coding DNA: TGTGCCAGCAGTTTATCGAAGACGGCAGGCCGGACTGAAGCTTTCTTT. The chain joins TRBV27 to TRBJ1-1, with D unclear. V was clipped by 0 bases and J by 5 bases, with 16 bases between them. Germline V gives CDR1 MNHEY, CDR2 SMNVEV (reference sequence). This CDR3 is 16 amino acids long.

This clone showed up just once. The J gene is TRBJ1-1, the V gene TRBV4-2; D is perhaps TRBD1 (5 bases). Trimming pared 0 bases from V and 4 bases from J, leaving 12 bases between. Germline V gene lookup returns CDR1 LGHNA and CDR2 YNFKEQ. The CDR3 extends over 15 amino acids. CDR3 coding DNA: TGTGCCAGCAGCCAAGAGCCAGGGTTTAGCACTGAAGCTTTCTTT. Amino acids: CASSQEPGFSTEAFF.

The rearrangement uses TRBV5-8 and TRBJ1-4; D is undetermined. Trimming removed 5 bases from V and 5 bases from J, with 10 bases in between. The length of the CDR3 is 13 residues. Per the germline V gene, CDR1 is SGHTS and CDR2 is YDEGEE. The CDR3 sequence: CASSMAWNEKLFF. The CDR3 DNA reads as TGTGCCAGCAGTATGGCTTGGAATGAAAAACTGTTTTTT.

The V gene is TRBV28, the J gene TRBJ2-5; 10 bases map to TRBD1. Germline loops: CDR1 MDHEN, CDR2 SYDVKM. The CDR3 is made up of 15 amino acids. Trimming cost V 6 bases and J 5 bases; bases outside gene matches: 9. The CDR3 loop is CASSWPRDRGETQYF. CDR3 sequence (DNA): TGTGCCAGCAGCTGGCCCCGGGACAGGGGTGAGACCCAGTACTTC. Using reference TRBV28 and TRBJ2-5 for the parts outside the CDR3, the full variable domain is DVKVTQSSRYLVKRTGEKVFLECVQDMDHENMFWYRQDPGLGLRLIYFSYDVKMKEKGDIPEGYSVSREKKERFSLILESASTNQTSMYLCASSWPRDRGETQYFGPGTRLLVL.

The gene calls are TRBV7-9 and TRBJ2-2, with D possibly being TRBD2 (6 bases). The CDR3 runs 12 residues. V lost 5 bases and J lost 7, with 8 bases in between. In germline, CDR1 is SEHNR, CDR2 FQNEAQ (reference sequence). The CDR3 sequence is CASSPEGGELFF. The CDR3 nucleotides are TGTGCCAGCAGCCCGGAGGGCGGGGAGCTGTTTTTT.

The chain recombines TRBV7-6 with TRBJ2-1; TRBD2 might be the D (5 bases). Germline V lookup: CDR1 SGHVS, CDR2 FNYEAQ. The CDR3 contains 15 residues. Trimming left V 1 base short and J 7 bases short, with 14 bases between. The DNA of the CDR3 is TGTGCCAGCAGCTTAGACATGGAGGTTTGGAATGAGCAGTTCTTC. It specifies CASSLDMEVWNEQFF.

Remarks on this clone: The DNA is left out, because the CDR3 cannot be placed on it with certainty; the CDR3 is given as TCRdb lists it. The rearrangement joins TRBV7-6 to TRBJ2-7. Germline CDR1 and CDR2: SGHVS and FNYEAQ. Inclusive of both ends, the CDR3 amounts to 17 amino acids. CDR3 loop: CASSLLSGQGETYEQYF.

The chain couples TRBV16 to TRBJ1-1; D may be TRBD1 (6 bases). CDR1 is KGHSY and CDR2 is FQNENV in the germline V gene. This CDR3 has 15 residues. The V gene lost 2 bases and the J gene lost 5 bases, with 15 bases spanning the gap. CDR3 region: CASSQAPGARTEAFF. DNA for the CDR3: TGTGCCAGCAGCCAAGCGCCGGGGGCGCGAACTGAAGCTTTCTTT.